The 3 T cell receptor beta chains presented below share a single source sample, sequenced in a study of cytotoxic CD8 clonotypes in ibrutinib-treated CLL. Measured with immunoSEQ multiplex PCR; TCRdb has only the in-frame clones, and not every one. The sample has approximately 92,000 clones; 60% to 80% are singletons. The material sequenced was PBMCs, taken after 24 months of ibrutinib treatment. These receptors came from a human donor with chronic lymphocytic leukemia.

This chain links TRBV5-1 with TRBJ2-1, with unresolved D. The CDR3 sequence is 12 residues long. V was pared by 5 bases and J by 7 bases, with 10 bases between. Germline CDR1 is SGHRS and CDR2 is YFSETQ. The CDR3 here is CASRLTTNEQFF. The CDR3 DNA reads TGCGCCAGCAGACTCACCACAAATGAGCAGTTCTTC.

The chain combines TRBV20-1 with TRBJ1-1; D is unresolved. This CDR3 has 9 amino acids. Trimming shortened V by 0 bases and J by 14 bases, and 7 bases separated the two germline ends. Germline assignment: CDR1 DFQATT and CDR2 SNEGSKA (reference sequence). CDR3 sequence: CSARDTRFF. DNA of the CDR3: TGCAGTGCTAGAGACACCCGATTCTTT.

This clone was counted ten times or more. The V call is TRBV13, the J call TRBJ1-5; no reliable D call. This CDR3 spans 13 amino acids. CDR1 is PRHDT and CDR2 is FYEKMQ in the germline V gene (reference sequence). V gave up 0 bases and J gave up 7 bases, with 7 bases separating them. CDR3 coding DNA: TGTGCCAGCAGCTTAGGAATCGGACAGCCCCAGCATTTT. Translated, it gives CASSLGIGQPQHF. The whole variable domain, filled in from reference TRBV13 and TRBJ1-5, reads AAGVIQSPRHLIKEKRETATLKCYPIPRHDTVYWYQQGPGQDPQFLISFYEKMQSDKGSIPDRFSAQQFSDYHSELNMSSLELGDSALYFCASSLGIGQPQHFGDGTRLSIL.